This is a list of T cell receptor beta chains from one sample in a study of shared clonotypes between healthy human individuals. Here immunoSEQ multiplex PCR was the method, and the copy in TCRdb shows in-frame clones only, minus some. The sample shows around 2,000,000 clones, approximately 95% of them seen only once. Sequenced sample: naive CD8+ T cells sorted from blood. The source is a young man in good health. CDR3s include the opening cysteine and the closing phenylalanine or tryptophan. D genes are given only for firm matches. Size is omitted from some rows. Given values are once, few, many or a class for expanded clones.

V gene	J gene	D gene	clone size	CDR3 protein	CDR3 DNA
TRBV4-1	TRBJ2-7	.	once	CASSQVGREQYF	TGCGCCAGCAGCCAAGTCGGACGGGAGCAGTACTTC
TRBV6-1	TRBJ2-2	TRBD1	.	CASKQGFANTGELFF	TGTGCCAGCAAACAGGGGTTTGCGAACACCGGGGAGCTGTTTTTT
TRBV7-2	TRBJ1-5	.	.	CASSFSSEGNQPQHF	TGTGCCAGCAGCTTCTCTTCGGAGGGTAACCAGCCCCAGCATTTT
TRBV6-1	TRBJ2-6	TRBD1	.	CASSETGTGANVLTF	TGTGCCAGCAGTGAGACAGGGACTGGGGCCAACGTCCTGACTTTC
TRBV19	TRBJ2-7	.	few	CASSQGFSYEQYF	TGTGCCAGTAGTCAGGGGTTCAGCTACGAGCAGTACTTC
TRBV7-9	TRBJ2-3	.	.	CASSPPDRFTDTQYF	TGTGCCAGCAGCCCGCCGGACAGATTCACAGATACGCAGTATTTT
TRBV5-1	TRBJ2-5	TRBD1	.	CASSLEQGEGTGVLETQYF	TGCGCCAGCAGCTTGGAGCAGGGAGAGGGGACAGGGGTGTTAGAGACCCAGTACTTC
TRBV7-9	TRBJ2-7	.	.	CASTTMANEQYF	TGTGCCAGCACCACGATGGCTAACGAGCAGTACTTC
TRBV27	TRBJ1-3	.	once	CASSFGGVGNTIYF	TGTGCCAGCAGTTTCGGGGGGGTTGGAAACACCATATATTTT
TRBV6-5	TRBJ2-7	.	.	CASSFRVSYEQYF	TGTGCCAGCAGTTTCCGGGTCAGCTACGAGCAGTACTTC
TRBV10-2	TRBJ2-3	.	.	CASSEADTQYF	TGCGCCAGCAGTGAAGCAGATACGCAGTATTTT
TRBV4-2	TRBJ1-1	.	.	CASSPLKTTNTEAFF	TGTGCCAGCAGCCCCTTGAAGACCACGAACACTGAAGCTTTCTTT
TRBV2	TRBJ2-5	.	.	CASSIALETQYF	TGTGCCAGCAGTATAGCCTTGGAGACCCAGTACTTC
TRBV5-4	TRBJ2-1	.	.	CASRDLGGNEQFF	TGTGCCAGCAGGGACCTCGGTGGGAATGAGCAGTTCTTC
TRBV6-1	TRBJ1-1	.	once	CASSDVTGFGEAFF	TGTGCCAGCAGTGATGTCACAGGGTTTGGTGAAGCTTTCTTT
TRBV28	TRBJ2-1	.	.	CASSVTSSYNEQFF	TGTGCCAGCAGTGTTACGAGCTCCTACAATGAGCAGTTCTTC
TRBV2	TRBJ1-4	.	.	CASSEWGAPATNEKLFF	TGTGCCAGCAGTGAATGGGGGGCACCTGCAACTAATGAAAAACTGTTTTTT
TRBV9	TRBJ2-7	TRBD1	.	CASSVEGAAHEQYF	TGTGCCAGCAGCGTAGAGGGGGCGGCCCACGAGCAGTACTTC
TRBV5-1	TRBJ1-1	TRBD1	.	CASSTGTVNTEAFF	TGCGCCAGCAGCACCGGGACAGTGAACACTGAAGCTTTCTTT
TRBV6-1	TRBJ1-4	TRBD1	.	CASSDTGGFEKLFF	TGTGCCAGCAGTGACACAGGGGGCTTTGAAAAACTGTTTTTT
TRBV6-5	TRBJ1-2	.	.	CASSYWGANSNYGYTF	TGTGCCAGCAGTTACTGGGGGGCAAATTCGAACTATGGCTACACCTTC
TRBV11-2	TRBJ1-1	.	.	CASIRGTEAFF	TGTGCCAGCATCCGAGGGACTGAAGCTTTCTTT
TRBV5-1	TRBJ2-7	.	.	CASSRADSYEQYF	TGCGCCAGCAGCAGAGCGGACTCCTACGAGCAGTACTTC
TRBV6-5	TRBJ1-5	.	.	CASSYRGGNQPQHF	TGTGCCAGCAGTTACCGGGGAGGCAATCAGCCCCAGCATTTT
TRBV5-6	TRBJ2-2	.	.	CASSLVTAGELFF	TGTGCCAGCAGCTTGGTGACTGCCGGGGAGCTGTTTTTT
TRBV4-1	TRBJ2-5	.	.	CASSQDLEGETQYF	TGCGCCAGCAGCCAAGATTTAGAGGGAGAGACCCAGTACTTC